What follows are 21 T cell receptor beta chains derived from one specimen sequenced in a study of cytomegalovirus exposure and HLA in healthy donors. Use of 60 Vbeta and 13 Jbeta primers characterized the PCR. The protocol was immunoSEQ multiplex PCR, while the TCRdb copy is restricted to in-frame clones and leaves out a portion. This sample has 99,000 or so clones, with 79% found just once. Sequences were obtained from PBMCs. The receptors stem from a male donor in good health and CMV-seropositive.

The chain links TRBV5-1 to TRBJ1-1; no clear D gene. Trimming removed 1 base from V and 1 base from J, with 11 bases in between. The CDR3 runs to 15 residues. CDR1 SGHRS and CDR2 YFSETQ come from the germline V gene. The DNA for the CDR3 is TGCGCCAGCAGCTTGTACGGGGAAGGGAACACTGAAGCTTTCTTT. Translation: CASSLYGEGNTEAFF.

The chain uses TRBV11-3 and TRBJ2-2; D might be TRBD2 (6 bases). The CDR3 spans 16 residues. Trimming took 5 bases from V and 6 from J, leaving 19 bases between them. CDR1 SGHNT and CDR2 YENEEA come from the germline V gene. CDR3 coding DNA: TGTGCCAGCAGCGTAACCGGGAGTAAGTCCCCCGGGGAGCTGTTTTTT. Protein product: CASSVTGSKSPGELFF.

This chain uses TRBV19 with TRBJ1-2; the match to TRBD1 covers 7 bases. CDR1 and CDR2 from the germline V gene are LNHDA and SQIVND (reference sequence). The CDR3 length is 13 residues. Trimming took 8 bases from V and 2 from J; bases not matched to a gene: 5. The CDR3 nucleotides are TGTGCCAGTCGACCGGGACAGAACTATGGCTACACCTTC. Protein product: CASRPGQNYGYTF.

The DNA for the CDR3 is TGTGCCAGCAGCGTCGGTAGAGGGGGATACTATGGCTACACCTTC. It codes for CASSVGRGGYYGYTF. The rearrangement joins TRBV9 to TRBJ1-2; possible D gene TRBD1, 6 bases. V lost 2 bases and J lost 3, with 14 bases in between. This CDR3 has 15 amino acids. Germline values: CDR1 SGDLS, CDR2 YYNGEE.

This clone has only one observation. V gene TRBV5-6 combines with J gene TRBJ1-2; 8 nucleotides agree with TRBD1. The CDR3 extends over 16 amino acids. Germline CDR1 reads SGHDT; CDR2 reads YYEEEE. V dropped 2 bases and J dropped 0; count of bases not matched to a gene: 6. The DNA of the CDR3 is TGTGCCAGCAGCTTTCGACAGGGGAGAGCTAACTATGGCTACACCTTC. Residues: CASSFRQGRANYGYTF.

The rearrangement joins TRBV27 to TRBJ2-5; TRBD1 aligns across 10 bases. The J call may be mistaken, given a closer DNA end match to TRBJ2-7. The CDR3 runs 16 residues. The germline V gene encodes CDR1 MNHEY and CDR2 SMNVEV (reference sequence). CDR3 in amino acids: CASSRPTGGASIEQYF. The CDR3 DNA reads TGTGCCAGCAGTCGACCGACAGGGGGCGCTTCAATCGAGCAGTACTTC.

The genes are TRBV27 and TRBJ1-1; D remains ambiguous. Germline CDR1 MNHEY, CDR2 SMNVEV (reference sequence). The CDR3 covers 14 residues. Trimming removed 6 bases from V and 3 bases from J, with 14 bases in between. CDR3 in amino acids: CASSAQRVDTEAFF. DNA of the CDR3: TGTGCCAGCAGCGCCCAGAGGGTGGACACTGAAGCTTTCTTT.

The chain recombines TRBV4-1 with TRBJ2-2; D uncertain. V was pared by 3 bases and J by 2 bases, with 7 bases between. The CDR3 is 14 residues long. CDR1 and CDR2 (germline): MGHRA, YSYEKL. The CDR3 coding sequence is TGCGCCAGCAGCCATAGCATAAACACCGGGGAGCTGTTTTTT. Translation gives CASSHSINTGELFF.

This clone was counted only a few times. The CDR3: CASSPQGALRVGEQYF. The CDR3 region has the DNA TGTGCCAGTAGTCCTCAGGGGGCGCTTCGGGTGGGGGAGCAGTACTTC. The V and J genes are TRBV19 and TRBJ2-7; 8 nucleotides match TRBD1. Per the germline V gene, CDR1 is LNHDA and CDR2 is SQIVND (reference sequence). The CDR3 is made up of 16 amino acids. With 5 bases clipped from V and 7 bases from J, the junction kept 16 bases outside the gene matches.

The chain recombines TRBV2 with TRBJ1-1, with D hard to call. The V gene's germline CDR1 is SNHLY and CDR2 FYNNEI. The V gene lost 3 bases and the J gene lost 1 base, with 6 bases spanning the gap. The CDR3 is made up of 13 amino acids. CDR3 amino acids: CASSERWNTEAFF. The CDR3 nucleotides are TGTGCCAGCAGTGAGAGGTGGAACACTGAAGCTTTCTTT.

This chain joins TRBV27 and TRBJ2-7; D not resolved. V was cut by 5 bases and J by 0 bases, with 11 bases left in between. Looked up from germline, CDR1 is MNHEY and CDR2 is SMNVEV (reference sequence). The CDR3 sequence is 14 residues long. The CDR3 here is CASSPGGSSYEQYF. CDR3 bases: TGTGCCAGCAGTCCTGGCGGTAGCTCCTACGAGCAGTACTTC.

The chain employs TRBV6-4 and TRBJ2-2; D is undetermined. This CDR3 has 14 amino acids. With 5 bases removed from V and 0 bases from J, the gap between germline ends came to 7 bases. Per the germline V gene, CDR1 is MRHNA and CDR2 is SNTAGT. The CDR3 region is CASSRQANTGELFF. As DNA, the CDR3 is TGTGCCAGCAGTCGGCAGGCGAACACCGGGGAGCTGTTTTTT.

The CDR3 bases are TGTGCCAGCAGCTTCATTAGCGGGGGGTCCTCCTACGAGCAGTACTTC. Amino acid sequence: CASSFISGGSSYEQYF. This chain uses TRBV7-8 with TRBJ2-7; 10 nucleotides align to TRBD2. The ends lost 3 bases at V and 0 bases at J; junction bases unmatched: 5. Germline assignment: CDR1 SGHVS and CDR2 FQNEAQ. The CDR3 is 16 residues long.

CDR3 DNA: TGTGCCAGCAGCTTCGATAGCGGGGGCTCCTACGAGCAGTACTTC. Its translation is CASSFDSGGSYEQYF. This chain joins TRBV5-4 and TRBJ2-7, with 9 bases that match TRBD2. Germline assignment: CDR1 SGHNT and CDR2 YYREEE (reference sequence). Trimming took 2 bases from V and 0 from J; bases not matched to a gene: 3. This CDR3 has 15 residues.

The V gene is TRBV5-1, the J gene TRBJ2-1; the match to TRBD1 covers 11 bases. Germline values: CDR1 SGHRS, CDR2 YFSETQ. CDR3 length: 15 residues. The ends lost 2 bases at V and 6 bases at J; junction bases unmatched: 4. CDR3: CASSFGQGAGNEQFF. Here the CDR3 DNA reads TGCGCCAGCAGCTTCGGACAGGGGGCGGGCAATGAGCAGTTCTTC.

This chain connects TRBV7-9 to TRBJ1-4, with TRBD1 as a possible D gene (5 bases). The CDR3 extends over 15 amino acids. With 5 bases removed from V and 2 bases from J, the gap between germline ends came to 12 bases. Germline CDR1 SEHNR, CDR2 FQNEAQ (reference sequence). CDR3 region: CASSPSGGTNEKLFF. In DNA form, the CDR3 reads TGTGCCAGCAGCCCAAGTGGGGGGACTAATGAAAAACTGTTTTTT.

V usage is TRBV5-1 and J usage is TRBJ2-1, with TRBD2 matching 7 bases. The V and J ends lost 4 bases and 7 bases, in that order; junction bases with no gene match: 14. CDR3 length: 16 amino acids. From germline, CDR1 is SGHRS and CDR2 YFSETQ. CDR3 sequence reads: CASSPTPAGVVNEQFF. CDR3 in DNA: TGCGCCAGCAGCCCCACCCCCGCGGGGGTGGTAAATGAGCAGTTCTTC.

The rearrangement links TRBV19 to TRBJ1-1, with a weak D call TRBD1 (5 bases). The CDR3 spans 15 residues. Germline lookup yields CDR1 LNHDA and CDR2 SQIVND (reference sequence). V lost 4 bases and J 4 bases, leaving 16 bases between the germline ends. As DNA, the CDR3 is TGTGCCAGTAGTAACGGGGGGGATTTCTTCACTGAAGCTTTCTTT. Protein: CASSNGGDFFTEAFF.

The chain joins TRBV15 to TRBJ1-4; no firm D call. Per germline, CDR1 LNHNV and CDR2 YYDKDF (reference sequence). The CDR3 is made up of 13 amino acids. V shed 10 bases and J shed 4 bases, with 13 bases lying between them. In DNA, the CDR3 is TGTGCCAGCAGGACGGGAGGTAATGAAAAACTGTTTTTT. Encoded protein: CASRTGGNEKLFF. The variable domain in full, completed from reference TRBV15 and TRBJ1-4, reads DAMVIQNPRYQVTQFGKPVTLSCSQTLNHNVMYWYQQKSSQAPKLLFHYYDKDFNNEADTPDNFQSRRPNTSFCFLDIRSPGLGDTAMYLCASRTGGNEKLFFGSGTQLSVL.

The chain couples TRBV19 to TRBJ1-2; the D gene is possibly TRBD1 (6 bases). The V gene's germline CDR1 is LNHDA and CDR2 SQIVND (reference sequence). Deletions cut 4 bases from V and 2 bases from J, with 11 bases between. The CDR3 extends over 14 amino acids. CDR3 sequence reads: CASSTPGQNYGYTF. Here the CDR3 DNA reads TGTGCCAGTAGTACACCGGGACAAAACTATGGCTACACCTTC.

The V and J genes are TRBV4-1 and TRBJ1-1; D gene uncertain. This CDR3 spans 17 amino acids. Trimming removed 7 bases at V and 1 base at J, with 22 bases between. From germline, CDR1 is MGHRA and CDR2 YSYEKL. The CDR3 DNA is TGCGCCAGCAACCACCACATGACCGTACAGCCGAACACTGAAGCTTTCTTT. It yields the protein CASNHHMTVQPNTEAFF.